The rows below give T cell receptor beta chains drawn from one sample of a study of identifying expanded T cells in peripheral blood. TCRdb keeps only in-frame clones here, not all; method: immunoSEQ multiplex PCR. The repertoire holds 45,000 to 60,000 clones, with about four fifths as singletons. Sequencing was carried out using blood. The receptors derive from a person aged 18 to 75 in good health. Each CDR3 is given with its conserved first and last residue. Each record gives: V gene, J gene, D gene, clone size, CDR3 DNA, CDR3 protein. D genes are given only for firm matches. Rows give clone size only sometimes, using once, few, many, or a class for an expanded clone.

v_call: TRBV6-5; j_call: TRBJ2-5; d_call: .; clone_size: .; cdr3_nt: TGTGCCAGCAGCTACGGGGCCCATGCGGAGACCCAGTACTTC; cdr3_aa: CASSYGAHAETQYF
v_call: TRBV19; j_call: TRBJ1-1; d_call: TRBD1; clone_size: .; cdr3_nt: TGTGCCAGTAGTATAGATCCCGGACAGGGGCGCTTCTTT; cdr3_aa: CASSIDPGQGRFF
v_call: TRBV27; j_call: TRBJ2-7; d_call: .; clone_size: .; cdr3_nt: TGTGCCAGCAGTTTAGTCCCGGGCGAGCAGTACTTC; cdr3_aa: CASSLVPGEQYF
v_call: TRBV5-1; j_call: TRBJ2-1; d_call: .; clone_size: .; cdr3_nt: TGCGCCAGCAGCTTGAACAGTCGAGGGACCCACAATGAGCAGTTCTTC; cdr3_aa: CASSLNSRGTHNEQFF
v_call: TRBV7-2; j_call: TRBJ2-3; d_call: TRBD2; clone_size: .; cdr3_nt: TGTGCCAGCAGCTTAGCTGGTCTAGCGGGGGGGCTGGTAGATACGCAGTATTTT; cdr3_aa: CASSLAGLAGGLVDTQYF
v_call: TRBV2; j_call: TRBJ1-1; d_call: .; clone_size: .; cdr3_nt: TGTGCCAGCGGGGGTCGAGACAGGTGGACTGAAGCTTTCTTT; cdr3_aa: CASGGRDRWTEAFF
v_call: TRBV6-1; j_call: TRBJ2-5; d_call: TRBD2; clone_size: .; cdr3_nt: TGTGCCAGCAGTGAGGGGGGGTTGGGTACCCAGTACTTC; cdr3_aa: CASSEGGLGTQYF
v_call: TRBV30; j_call: TRBJ1-2; d_call: .; clone_size: .; cdr3_nt: TGTGCCTGGAGTGTACAACAGGCGGGACCCTCCTCCTCTAACTATGGCTACACCTTC; cdr3_aa: CAWSVQQAGPSSSNYGYTF
v_call: TRBV18; j_call: TRBJ1-3; d_call: .; clone_size: .; cdr3_nt: TGTGCCAGCTCACCATTAGCAGGGATCAACTCTGGAAACACCATATATTTT; cdr3_aa: CASSPLAGINSGNTIYF
v_call: TRBV19; j_call: TRBJ1-3; d_call: TRBD1; clone_size: few; cdr3_nt: TGTGCCAGTAGACCTTCGGGACAGGGGAACACCATATATTTT; cdr3_aa: CASRPSGQGNTIYF
v_call: TRBV2; j_call: TRBJ2-7; d_call: .; clone_size: .; cdr3_nt: TGTGCCAGCAGCCACAGGTCCTACGAGCAGTACTTC; cdr3_aa: CASSHRSYEQYF
v_call: TRBV7-8; j_call: TRBJ1-3; d_call: .; clone_size: .; cdr3_nt: TGTGCCAGCAGCTTAGCTTGGGCAGGCTCTGGAAACACCATATATTTT; cdr3_aa: CASSLAWAGSGNTIYF
v_call: TRBV15; j_call: TRBJ1-1; d_call: .; clone_size: .; cdr3_nt: TGTGCCACTTCTCCCAAGATGAACACTGAAGCTTTCTTT; cdr3_aa: CATSPKMNTEAFF
v_call: TRBV5-1; j_call: TRBJ1-6; d_call: .; clone_size: .; cdr3_nt: TGCGCCAGCAGCTTGACGCAAACGGTGGCAAATTCACCCCTCCACTTT; cdr3_aa: CASSLTQTVANSPLHF
v_call: TRBV7-2; j_call: TRBJ1-1; d_call: .; clone_size: .; cdr3_nt: TGTGCCAGCAGCTTCGGGACTGCCAGGACCTATGAAGCTTTCTTT; cdr3_aa: CASSFGTARTYEAFF
v_call: TRBV15; j_call: TRBJ1-2; d_call: .; clone_size: .; cdr3_nt: TGTGCCACCAGCACAGCACAGGCAACTAACTATGGCTACACCTTC; cdr3_aa: CATSTAQATNYGYTF
v_call: TRBV6-1; j_call: TRBJ1-5; d_call: TRBD1; clone_size: .; cdr3_nt: TGTGCCAGCAGTGAAATCACAGGGGAGACGCCCCAGCATTTT; cdr3_aa: CASSEITGETPQHF
v_call: TRBV4-3; j_call: TRBJ1-1; d_call: .; clone_size: .; cdr3_nt: TGCGCCAGCAGCCAAGATTCCTGGACTGAAGCTTTCTTT; cdr3_aa: CASSQDSWTEAFF
v_call: TRBV5-4; j_call: TRBJ2-3; d_call: TRBD2; clone_size: .; cdr3_nt: TGTGCCAGCAGCTTAAGACTAGCGGGTGCAGATACGCAGTATTTT; cdr3_aa: CASSLRLAGADTQYF
v_call: TRBV4-2; j_call: TRBJ1-5; d_call: TRBD1; clone_size: .; cdr3_nt: TGTGCCAGCAGCCAAAGGGGGCTTAGCAATCAGCCCCAGCATTTT; cdr3_aa: CASSQRGLSNQPQHF
v_call: TRBV9; j_call: TRBJ2-1; d_call: .; clone_size: .; cdr3_nt: TGTGCCCGCGGGGGCGGGGGACGGTACAATGAGCAGTTCTTC; cdr3_aa: CARGGGGRYNEQFF
v_call: TRBV14; j_call: TRBJ1-2; d_call: TRBD1; clone_size: .; cdr3_nt: TGTGCCAGCAGTCAGACAGGGGGCGCCGTCTATGGCTACACCTTC; cdr3_aa: CASSQTGGAVYGYTF
v_call: TRBV6-1; j_call: TRBJ2-1; d_call: TRBD1; clone_size: once; cdr3_nt: TGTGCCAGCGCCGTAGGACAGGGGTCGAGTGAGCAGTTCTTC; cdr3_aa: CASAVGQGSSEQFF
v_call: TRBV7-2; j_call: TRBJ1-1; d_call: .; clone_size: .; cdr3_nt: TGTGCCAGCAGCTTAGTAGGTGGCAGGGACGCTTTCTTT; cdr3_aa: CASSLVGGRDAFF